Listed below are T cell receptor beta chains from one sample, sequenced in a study of early T cells in non-severe SARS-CoV-2 infection. Each CDR3 protein is one row after TCRdb ran MiXCR on the 5' RACE reads. The sample has about 110,000 distinct CDR3 sequences, about 12% seen once. The sample in question was whole blood, obtained at baseline. All receptors come from an adult who was a healthcare worker with PCR-confirmed SARS-CoV-2 infection or an uninfected control (not recorded which). CDR3s include the opening cysteine and the closing phenylalanine or tryptophan. The D gene is left open where the match is weak. Not every row has a clone size; where given, it reads once, few, many or a size class.

>11|.|TRBV28|TRBJ2-7|.
TGTGCCACCACGGAGGCCCACGAGCAGTACTTC
CATTEAHEQYF
>18|few|TRBV4-1|TRBJ1-4|TRBD1
TGCGCCAGCAGCCATCCAAACCGGGACAGGGGATATCGTGAAAAACTGTTTTTT
CASSHPNRDRGYREKLFF
>16|few|TRBV5-4|TRBJ1-2|.
TGTGCCAGCAGCCAAATTGGGACGGGCAGATACTATGGCTACACCTTC
CASSQIGTGRYYGYTF
>15|.|TRBV12-3/TRBV12-4|TRBJ2-1|TRBD2
TGTGCCAGCAGCCACCTAGCGGGGTCCTACAATGAGCAGTTCTTC
CASSHLAGSYNEQFF
>16|many|TRBV3-1|TRBJ2-4|.
TGTGCCAGCAGCGGGGGCATGGGACACAAGAAAAACATTCAGTACTTC
CASSGGMGHKKNIQYF
>17|many|TRBV18|TRBJ2-6|TRBD1
TGTGCCAGCTCCCTACAGGGGCCCGTCTCTGGGGCCAACGTCCTGACTTTC
CASSLQGPVSGANVLTF
>14|.|TRBV5-4|TRBJ2-3|.
TGTGCCAGCAGCTTGATAACTTCCACAGATACGCAGTATTTT
CASSLITSTDTQYF
>16|.|TRBV14|TRBJ1-5|.
TGTGCCAGCAGCCTCCAGGGACACTCAGGCAATCAGCCCCAGCATTTT
CASSLQGHSGNQPQHF
>15|many|TRBV6-1|TRBJ1-3|.
TGTGCCAGCAGTGAATTGGAGGGTACTGGAAACACCATATATTTT
CASSELEGTGNTIYF
>14|.|TRBV2|TRBJ2-3|.
TGTGCCAGCAGTGCATGGACTCTAACAGATACGCAGTATTTT
CASSAWTLTDTQYF
>13|.|TRBV10-1|TRBJ2-1|.
TGCGCCAGCAGTGAGTCGAGATTCAATGAGCAGTTCTTC
CASSESRFNEQFF
>14|few|TRBV19|TRBJ2-2|.
TGTGCCAGTAGGGGGACACTTAACACCGGGGAGCTGTTTTTT
CASRGTLNTGELFF
>15|many|TRBV11-2|TRBJ2-1|TRBD2
TGTGCCAGCCCCCATTGGCTAGCGGGTTACAATGAGCAGTTCTTC
CASPHWLAGYNEQFF
>15|.|TRBV11-2|TRBJ2-1|TRBD2
TGTGCCAGCAGACCTGGGGCGGGAGGGTACAATGAGCAGTTCTTC
CASRPGAGGYNEQFF
>14|many|TRBV18|TRBJ1-2|.
TGTGCCAGCTCACCAGGACAGAGCAACTATGGCTACACCTTC
CASSPGQSNYGYTF
>13|.|TRBV7-2|TRBJ2-3|.
TGTGCCAGCAGCTTAGACGTCGAACGTACCCAGTATTTT
CASSLDVERTQYF
>15|.|TRBV6-5|TRBJ2-2|.
TGTGCCAGCAACGGGGCGGCGACGAACACCGGGGAGCTGTTTTTT
CASNGAATNTGELFF
>13|many|TRBV29-1|TRBJ1-3|.
TGCAGCGCCAAAGAAGGGGGGGCAAACACCATATATTTT
CSAKEGGANTIYF
>13|.|TRBV10-3|TRBJ2-7|.
TGTGCCATCAGTCCCCTGGACAGCTCCGAGCAGTACTTC
CAISPLDSSEQYF
>14|few|TRBV20-1|TRBJ1-1|.
TGCAGTGCTAGAGATTCGAGGACTTCGGATGAAGCTTTCTTT
CSARDSRTSDEAFF
>14|few|TRBV2|TRBJ2-1|.
TGTGCCAGCTCAAAGTTCCGGGAGAGCCATGAGCAGTTCTTC
CASSKFRESHEQFF
>16|few|TRBV19|TRBJ2-3|TRBD1
TGTGCCAGTAGTACCCGGACAGGTGGTGGCACAGATACGCAGTATTTT
CASSTRTGGGTDTQYF
>16|.|TRBV3-1|TRBJ2-3|.
TGTGCCAGCAGCCGCCCCGGGTCCGGCGGCACAGATACGCAGTATTTT
CASSRPGSGGTDTQYF
>13|.|TRBV27|TRBJ2-7|.
TGTGCCAGCAGTTTAGGGCTAGTATACGAGCAGTACTTC
CASSLGLVYEQYF
>13|few|TRBV7-3|TRBJ1-1|.
TGTGCCAGCAGCCCGTCGACAAGGGGGAAAGCTTTCTTT
CASSPSTRGKAFF
>15|.|TRBV7-2|TRBJ2-1|TRBD2
TGTGCCAGCAGCTTAGCTAGCGGGAGCCCCAATGAGCAGTTCTTC
CASSLASGSPNEQFF
>15|few|TRBV27|TRBJ2-1|.
TGTGCCAGCTTAGCGGTGGGGACTTCTTACAATGAGCAGTTCTTC
CASLAVGTSYNEQFF
>14|once|TRBV2|TRBJ1-1|.
TGTGCCAGCAGGGCGACAGAAATGAACACTGAAGCTTTCTTT
CASRATEMNTEAFF
>11|many|TRBV12-3/TRBV12-4|TRBJ1-2|.
TGTGCCAGCAGTCCCCAGGTTGGCTACACCTTC
CASSPQVGYTF